These 12 T cell receptor beta chains share one sample of origin, sequenced in a study of T cell repertoires in cytomegalovirus infection. Via MiXCR, TCRdb re-called the reads, giving one row per CDR3 protein. Of 400,000 or so distinct CDR3 sequences detected, about a sixth appear once; the ten largest clones hold 8.5% to 10%. The sequencing sample was made of PBMCs. Receptors were obtained from a human donor in good health (CMV status not recorded). Some clones in this sample may be carry-over from other donors' samples.

This clonotype was detected ten times or more. The chain links TRBV7-2 to TRBJ1-5; the D is unclear. The CDR3 runs to 13 residues. The ends were cut back, 5 bases at V and 2 bases at J, with 7 bases in the middle. CDR1 is SGHTA, CDR2 FQGNSA, per germline. DNA of the CDR3: TGTGCCAGCAGCCAGAGGGGCAATCAGCCCCAGCATTTT. Translation: CASSQRGNQPQHF.

This clonotype was observed many times. V and J are TRBV7-6 and TRBJ1-6; a weak D match, TRBD1 (5 bases). CDR3 length: 14 residues. Germline loops: CDR1 SGHVS, CDR2 FNYEAQ. V lost 0 bases, J lost 7 bases, and 7 bases lay in between. The CDR3 reads CASSLAGTNSPLHF. The CDR3 DNA reads as TGTGCCAGCAGCTTAGCAGGGACGAATTCACCCCTCCACTTT.

This clonotype was picked up many times. The chain is built from TRBV2 and TRBJ2-5, with D maybe TRBD1 (6 bases). Germline V gives CDR1 SNHLY, CDR2 FYNNEI. The CDR3 spans 14 residues. V lost 5 bases and J 5 bases, leaving 15 bases between the germline ends. The CDR3 DNA reads TGTGCCAGCAGTCCGGGGACAAGGGCTGAGACCCAGTACTTC. The encoded protein is CASSPGTRAETQYF.

This clonotype has at least ten counts. The rearrangement links TRBV7-8 to TRBJ1-4; no reliable D call. The CDR3 runs to 15 residues. V was cut by 4 bases and J by 11 bases, with 20 bases left in between. The germline V gene encodes CDR1 SGHVS and CDR2 FQNEAQ. DNA for the CDR3: TGTGCCAGCAGCTCTCCAGATTTACACCCTGAGAAACTGTTTTTT. Protein product: CASSSPDLHPEKLFF. Looking up the rest from reference TRBV7-8 and TRBJ1-4 gives the full variable domain: GAGVSQSPRYKVAKRGQDVALRCDPISGHVSLFWYQQALGQGPEFLTYFQNEAQLDKSGLPSDRFFAERPEGSVSTLKIQRTQQEDSAVYLCASSSPDLHPEKLFFGSGTQLSVL.

In this sample, this clonotype turned up many times. V usage is TRBV7-6 and J usage is TRBJ1-2, with unresolved D. The germline V gene has CDR1 SGHVS and CDR2 FNYEAQ. The CDR3 spans 13 residues. The ends were cut back, 5 bases at V and 5 bases at J, with 12 bases in the middle. The chain's CDR3 is CASSPREEYGYTF. CDR3 DNA: TGTGCCAGCAGCCCCCGGGAGGAATATGGCTACACCTTC.

The gene calls are TRBV5-6 and TRBJ1-1; D not certain. This CDR3 comprises 10 residues. Germline assignment: CDR1 SGHDT and CDR2 YYEEEE. Trimming cost V 4 bases and J 8 bases, with 6 bases left between them. The CDR3 DNA reads TGTGCCAGCAGCCCCAAAGAAGCTTTCTTT. Its protein product is CASSPKEAFF.

With respect to this clonotype: A clone one base away is much larger, so this may be a read error. This likely comes from a read error, as the CDR3 has no conserved phenylalanine or tryptophan at its end. The chain recombines TRBV7-2 with TRBJ2-2; 8 nucleotides align to TRBD2. Trimming cost V 4 bases and J 5 bases; bases outside gene matches: 12. Germline values: CDR1 SGHTA, CDR2 FQGNSA. The CDR3 loop spans 17 amino acids. The CDR3 is CASSSRTSRGLTGELFS. The CDR3 DNA follows: TGTGCCAGCAGCTCCCGGACTAGCAGGGGTCTGACCGGGGAGCTGTTTTCT.

V usage is TRBV28 and J usage is TRBJ2-7; the match to TRBD2 covers 8 bases. From germline, CDR1 is MDHEN and CDR2 SYDVKM. Trimming at V came to 6 bases and at J to 12 bases, leaving 10 bases not matched to a gene. This CDR3 region has 12 residues. The CDR3 reads CASSPKGLVPYF. The DNA for the CDR3 is TGTGCCAGCAGCCCAAAGGGACTAGTTCCGTACTTC.

This clonotype has more than one count but fewer than ten. The CDR3 spells CASSLGQRGQPQHF. The CDR3 region has the DNA TGTGCCAGCAGCTTGGGACAGAGGGGTCAGCCCCAGCATTTT. The gene calls are TRBV7-2 and TRBJ1-5; 7 nucleotides line up with TRBD1. This CDR3 is built from 14 residues. Germline CDR1 and CDR2: SGHTA and FQGNSA. V shed 3 bases, J shed 6 bases, and the junction held 5 bases outside the gene matches.

The chain links TRBV6-2 or TRBV6-3 to TRBJ2-3; D unresolved. V was pared by 0 bases and J by 5 bases, with 9 bases between. The CDR3 has 14 residues. Germline V gene sequence: CDR1 MNHEY, CDR2 SVGEGT. The CDR3 region is CASSYSGRLDTQYF. Here the CDR3 DNA reads TGTGCCAGCAGTTACTCCGGACGTCTAGATACGCAGTATTTT.

The chain has TRBV20-1 and TRBJ2-3; the match to TRBD2 covers 13 bases. Trimming removed 5 bases from V and 7 bases from J; junction bases left unmatched: 9. The CDR3 consists of 15 residues. From germline, CDR1 is DFQATT and CDR2 SNEGSKA (reference sequence). The CDR3 region is CSAFGTSGNAYTQYF. CDR3 in DNA: TGCAGTGCTTTCGGGACTAGCGGGAACGCATATACGCAGTATTTT.

V is TRBV10-3 and J is TRBJ1-1, with D possibly matching TRBD1 (5 bases). Trimming left V 7 bases short and J 2 bases short, with 14 bases between. This CDR3 is built from 14 residues. Germline values: CDR1 ENHRY, CDR2 SYGVKD. The DNA of the CDR3 is TGTGCCATCACCCCGGACACTTTCAACACTGAAGCTTTCTTT. Its translation: CAITPDTFNTEAFF.